This TCR beta chain was sequenced in a study of blood T cell repertoires in COVID-19. The wider study: The study drew acute and convalescent COVID-19 samples from the United States, Italy and Spain.

This CDR3 comprises 16 residues. Germline V lookup: CDR1 KGHSH, CDR2 LQKENI. Trimming at V came to 3 bases and at J to 6 bases, leaving 8 bases not matched to a gene. The table came from immunoSEQ multiplex PCR; TCRdb's copy has only in-frame clones and leaves some out. This sample has 100,000 to 110,000 clones, with roughly 88% found just once. The sequenced sample was peripheral blood. The sequence was obtained from a human donor in a cohort sampled during active COVID-19. The gene calls are TRBV18 and TRBJ1-5, with 10 bases that match TRBD1. This CDR3 reads CASSPPGTGASQPQHF. CDR3 in DNA: TGTGCCAGCTCACCCCCCGGGACAGGGGCGAGTCAGCCCCAGCATTTT.